A single sample is the source of the 16 T cell receptor beta chains below, sequenced in a study of blood T cell repertoires in COVID-19. Sequencing was performed with immunoSEQ multiplex PCR; in TCRdb, only in-frame clones are kept and a portion is missing. The table lists 200,000 to 250,000 clones, about 85% of them singletons. The sequenced material came from peripheral blood. The receptors stem from a man aged 40-49 years with acute or convalescent COVID-19.

The table lists this clone with a few counts. The rearrangement joins TRBV11-3 to TRBJ2-1, with a possible D match to TRBD1 (6 bases). This CDR3 has 12 residues. In germline, CDR1 is SGHNT, CDR2 YENEEA. Deletions cut 5 bases from V and 7 bases from J, with 9 bases between. Here the CDR3 reads CASSRGSNEQFF. As DNA, the CDR3 is TGTGCCAGCAGCAGGGGGTCAAATGAGCAGTTCTTC.

The V and J genes are TRBV20-1 and TRBJ2-5, with D maybe TRBD1 (5 bases). Trimming took 4 bases from V and 5 from J, leaving 8 bases between them. Per germline, CDR1 DFQATT and CDR2 SNEGSKA (reference sequence). CDR3 length equals 11 residues. The CDR3 spells CSAIPGETQYF. CDR3 nucleotides: TGCAGTGCTATTCCAGGGGAGACCCAGTACTTC.

V and J are TRBV4-2 and TRBJ1-1, with D maybe TRBD1 (6 bases). The CDR3 consists of 17 residues. Trimming removed 0 bases at V and 4 bases at J, with 18 bases between. The germline V gene encodes CDR1 LGHNA and CDR2 YNFKEQ. The CDR3, as DNA: TGTGCCAGCAGCCAAGATCTAGGGGGTTTCCTAGGCACTGAAGCTTTCTTT. Protein: CASSQDLGGFLGTEAFF.

V usage is TRBV7-6 and J usage is TRBJ2-7, with 8 bases lining up with TRBD1. Looked up from germline, CDR1 is SGHVS and CDR2 is FNYEAQ. Unmatched junction bases numbered 8, after V lost 10 bases and J lost 0 bases. The CDR3 length is 14 residues. Written as DNA, the CDR3 is TGTGCCACTTCCGGGACAGGTGCCTCCTACGAGCAGTACTTC. This gives the protein CATSGTGASYEQYF. Together with reference TRBV7-6 and TRBJ2-7, the CDR3 gives the full variable domain: GAGVSQSPRYKVTKRGQDVALRCDPISGHVSLYWYRQALGQGPEFLTYFNYEAQQDKSGLPNDRFSAERPEGSISTLTIQRTEQRDSAMYRCATSGTGASYEQYFGPGTRLTVT.

The chain links TRBV5-8 to TRBJ2-2, with D uncertain. Trimming took off 0 bases at V and 5 bases at J, with 8 bases between the two ends. The CDR3 is 14 residues long. CDR1 and CDR2 (germline): SGHTS, YDEGEE. The CDR3 loop reads CASSLVQFTGELFF. CDR3 sequence (DNA): TGTGCCAGCAGCTTGGTACAGTTTACCGGGGAGCTGTTTTTT.

V usage is TRBV2 and J usage is TRBJ2-7, with 7 bases lining up with TRBD2. Germline V gene data show CDR1 as SNHLY and CDR2 as FYNNEI. This CDR3 is 14 amino acids long. V was pared by 11 bases and J by 1 base, with 11 bases of the junction left unmatched. The CDR3 DNA reads TGTGCCTGTGAGTTGGGGGGGGTGTCCTACGAGCAGTACTTC. This sequence encodes CACELGGVSYEQYF. Drawing the rest from reference TRBV2 and TRBJ2-7, the complete variable domain is EPEVTQTPSHQVTQMGQEVILRCVPISNHLYFYWYRQILGQKVEFLVSFYNNEISEKSEIFDDQFSVERPDGSNFTLKIRSTKLEDSAMYFCACELGGVSYEQYFGPGTRLTVT.

The J gene is TRBJ1-5, the V gene TRBV5-6, with no clear D. V was clipped by 2 bases and J by 0 bases, with 9 bases between them. The germline CDR1 and CDR2 sequences are SGHDT and YYEEEE. CDR3 length: 15 residues. The CDR3 nucleotides read TGTGCCAGCAGCTTATATTTATATAGCAATCAGCCCCAGCATTTT. Translation gives CASSLYLYSNQPQHF. Using reference TRBV5-6 and TRBJ1-5 for the parts outside the CDR3, the full variable domain is DAGVTQSPTHLIKTRGQQVTLRCSPKSGHDTVSWYQQALGQGPQFIFQYYEEEERQRGNFPDRFSGHQFPNYSSELNVNALLLGDSALYLCASSLYLYSNQPQHFGDGTRLSIL.

This clone was found once. J is TRBJ1-1 and V is TRBV10-3, with 7 bases matching TRBD1. The CDR3 is 14 residues long. The germline CDR1 and CDR2 sequences are ENHRY and SYGVKD. Trimming took 6 bases from V and 5 from J; bases not matched to a gene: 9. CDR3 coding DNA: TGTGCCATCAGCAAGAAAGGGGGCGAGACTGAAGCTTTCTTT. The encoded protein is CAISKKGGETEAFF.

The chain employs TRBV3-1 (or the pseudogene TRBV3-2) and TRBJ2-2, with TRBD1 identical over 8 bases. The V gene end was trimmed by 4 bases and the J gene end by 1 base; junction bases not matched to a gene: 8. The germline gives CDR1 LGHDT, CDR2 YNNKEL (reference sequence). The CDR3 consists of 17 residues. The CDR3 loop reads CASSPQGGTGNTGELFF. CDR3 nucleotide sequence: TGTGCCAGCAGCCCTCAAGGCGGGACAGGGAACACCGGGGAGCTGTTTTTT.

This clone showed up just once. The chain joins TRBV13 to TRBJ2-1, with 13 bases lining up with TRBD2. From germline, CDR1 is PRHDT and CDR2 FYEKMQ (reference sequence). J was trimmed by 6 bases and V by 5 bases; bases with no gene match: 7. The CDR3 covers 16 residues. This CDR3 reads CASSRTSGGYPNEQFF. The CDR3 coding sequence is TGTGCCAGCAGCCGGACTAGCGGGGGTTACCCCAATGAGCAGTTCTTC. Complete variable domain (other parts from reference TRBV13 and TRBJ2-1): AAGVIQSPRHLIKEKRETATLKCYPIPRHDTVYWYQQGPGQDPQFLISFYEKMQSDKGSIPDRFSAQQFSDYHSELNMSSLELGDSALYFCASSRTSGGYPNEQFFGPGTRLTVL.

The chain carries TRBV2 and TRBJ2-3; D is uncertain. Trimming left V 6 bases short and J 2 bases short, with 6 bases between. Germline CDR1 and CDR2: SNHLY and FYNNEI. CDR3 length: 12 residues. The CDR3 is CASRAITDTQYF. CDR3 in DNA: TGTGCCAGCAGAGCTATCACAGATACGCAGTATTTT.

In nucleotides, the CDR3 is TGCGCCAGCAGCCAAGATAACAGGGCTAACTATGGCTACACCTTC. It translates to CASSQDNRANYGYTF. The chain uses TRBV4-1 and TRBJ1-2; a possible D gene is TRBD1 (6 bases). Germline V CDR1 and CDR2: MGHRA, YSYEKL. This CDR3 contains 15 residues. V lost 0 bases and J 0 bases, leaving 8 bases between the germline ends.

The V call is TRBV7-9, the J call TRBJ2-7, with 8 positions matching TRBD2. V gave up 3 bases and J gave up 0 bases; unmatched junction bases: 4. CDR3 length: 15 amino acids. Germline V lookup: CDR1 SEHNR, CDR2 FQNEAQ (reference sequence). The CDR3 is CASSFSGTSSYEQYF. The CDR3, as DNA: TGTGCCAGCAGCTTTAGTGGGACTAGCTCCTACGAGCAGTACTTC.

This clone was seen once. The chain is built from TRBV5-8 and TRBJ1-1; D not resolved. Germline lookup yields CDR1 SGHTS and CDR2 YDEGEE. This CDR3 is built from 11 residues. V lost 7 bases to trimming and J lost 1 base, with 5 bases between them. The CDR3 sequence: CASSWNTEAFF. The CDR3, as DNA: TGTGCCAGCTCCTGGAACACTGAAGCTTTCTTT. Full variable domain (outside the CDR3, taken from reference TRBV5-8 and TRBJ1-1): EAGVTQSPTHLIKTRGQQATLRCSPISGHTSVYWYQQALGLGLQFLLWYDEGEERNRGNFPPRFSGRQFPNYSSELNVNALELEDSALYLCASSWNTEAFFGQGTRLTVV.

DNA of the CDR3: TGCGCCAGCAGCTTCGTTATAAACACTGAAGCTTTCTTT. This gives the protein CASSFVINTEAFF. The V call is TRBV5-1, the J call TRBJ1-1; D gene uncertain. The CDR3 contains 13 residues. Per germline, CDR1 SGHRS and CDR2 YFSETQ. Trimming cost V 2 bases and J 2 bases, with 7 bases left between them.

The chain employs TRBV12-3 or TRBV12-4 and TRBJ2-1; D not certain. V was pared by 3 bases and J by 7 bases, with 7 bases between. The CDR3 length is 12 residues. CDR3 nucleotide sequence: TGTGCCAGCAGTTTCGACATGAATGAGCAGTTCTTC. This encodes CASSFDMNEQFF.